This T cell receptor (beta chain) was recorded in a study of CD8 T cells in ankylosing spondylitis. TCRdb independently ran MiXCR on the 5' RACE reads; one entry per CDR3 protein. The table shows more than 150,000 distinct CDR3 sequences, with roughly 10% occurring only once. CDR1 is LGHNA and CDR2 is YSLEER in the germline V gene. This CDR3 comprises 17 residues. V was cut by 0 bases and J by 0 bases, with 9 bases left in between. The study, taken as a whole, reports: Earlier literature documents some of the motif variants in reactive arthritis synovial fluid and blood. A TCR beta motif made of about 8 highly homologous variants seemed typical of ankylosing spondylitis blood.

This clonotype was observed a handful of times. Its antigen remains unidentified. This sequence originates from a male donor with ankylosing spondylitis or in good health (not recorded which). The sequencing sample was made of blood, either unsorted or a sorted T cell fraction (not recorded which). The V gene is TRBV4-3, the J gene TRBJ1-6, with D hard to call. CDR3 residues: CASSQDRPDSYNSPLHF. CDR3 coding DNA: TGCGCCAGCAGCCAAGATCGGCCGGACTCCTATAATTCACCCCTCCACTTT.